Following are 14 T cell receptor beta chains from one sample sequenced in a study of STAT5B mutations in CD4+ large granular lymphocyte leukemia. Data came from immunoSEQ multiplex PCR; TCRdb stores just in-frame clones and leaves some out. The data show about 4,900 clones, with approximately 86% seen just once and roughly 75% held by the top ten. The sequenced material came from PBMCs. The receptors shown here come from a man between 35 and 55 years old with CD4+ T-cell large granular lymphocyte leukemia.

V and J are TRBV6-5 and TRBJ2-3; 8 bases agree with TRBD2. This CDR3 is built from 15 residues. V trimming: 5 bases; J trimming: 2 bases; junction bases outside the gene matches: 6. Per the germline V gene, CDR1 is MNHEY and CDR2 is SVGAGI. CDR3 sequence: CASSNGGANTDTQYF. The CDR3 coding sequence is TGTGCCAGCAGTAACGGGGGGGCCAACACAGATACGCAGTATTTT.

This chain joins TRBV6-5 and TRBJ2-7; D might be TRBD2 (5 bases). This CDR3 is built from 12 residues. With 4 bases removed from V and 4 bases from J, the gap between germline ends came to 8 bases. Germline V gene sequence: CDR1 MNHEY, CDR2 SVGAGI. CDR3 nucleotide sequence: TGTGCCAGCAGTTCCCGCGGGTACGAGCAGTACTTC. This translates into CASSSRGYEQYF.

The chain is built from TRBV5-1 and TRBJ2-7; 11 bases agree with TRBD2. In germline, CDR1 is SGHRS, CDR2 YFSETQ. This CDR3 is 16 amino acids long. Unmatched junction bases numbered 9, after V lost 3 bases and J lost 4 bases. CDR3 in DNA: TGCGCCAGCAGCTGGACCCTAGCGGGGGGCGCTTACGAGCAGTACTTC. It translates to CASSWTLAGGAYEQYF.

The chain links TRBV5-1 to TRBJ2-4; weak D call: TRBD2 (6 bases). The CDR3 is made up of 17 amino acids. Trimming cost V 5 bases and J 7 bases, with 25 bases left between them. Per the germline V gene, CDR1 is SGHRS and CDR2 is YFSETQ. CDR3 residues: CASSSDPGLSVWNIQYF. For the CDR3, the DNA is TGCGCCAGCAGTTCTGACCCGGGACTCTCTGTGTGGAACATTCAGTACTTC.

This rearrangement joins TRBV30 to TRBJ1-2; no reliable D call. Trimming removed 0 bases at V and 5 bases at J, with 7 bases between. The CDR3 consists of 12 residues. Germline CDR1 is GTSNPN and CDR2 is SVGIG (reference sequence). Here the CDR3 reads CAWSVTGYGYTF. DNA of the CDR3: TGTGCCTGGAGTGTAACTGGATATGGCTACACCTTC.

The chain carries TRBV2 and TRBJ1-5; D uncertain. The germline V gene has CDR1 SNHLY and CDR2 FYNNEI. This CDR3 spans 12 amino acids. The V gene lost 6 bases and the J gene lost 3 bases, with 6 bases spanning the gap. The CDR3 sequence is CASRGNNQPQHF. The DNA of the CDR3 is TGTGCCAGCAGAGGAAACAATCAGCCCCAGCATTTT.

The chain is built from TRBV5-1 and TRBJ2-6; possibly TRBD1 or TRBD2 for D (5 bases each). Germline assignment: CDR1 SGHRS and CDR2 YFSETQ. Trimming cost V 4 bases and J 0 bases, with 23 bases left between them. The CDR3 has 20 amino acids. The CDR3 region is CASSPGITGRQSSGANVLTF. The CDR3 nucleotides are TGCGCCAGCAGCCCCGGAATTACGGGACGGCAGAGCTCTGGGGCCAACGTCCTGACTTTC.

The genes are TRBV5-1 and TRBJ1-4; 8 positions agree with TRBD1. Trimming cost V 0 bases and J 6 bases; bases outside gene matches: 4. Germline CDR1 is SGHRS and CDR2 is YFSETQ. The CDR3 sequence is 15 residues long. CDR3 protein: CASSLADRADEKLFF. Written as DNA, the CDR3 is TGCGCCAGCAGCTTGGCGGACAGGGCAGATGAAAAACTGTTTTTT. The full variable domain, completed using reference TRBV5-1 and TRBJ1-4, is KAGVTQTPRYLIKTRGQQVTLSCSPISGHRSVSWYQQTPGQGLQFLFEYFSETQRNKGNFPGRFSGRQFSNSRSEMNVSTLELGDSALYLCASSLADRADEKLFFGSGTQLSVL.

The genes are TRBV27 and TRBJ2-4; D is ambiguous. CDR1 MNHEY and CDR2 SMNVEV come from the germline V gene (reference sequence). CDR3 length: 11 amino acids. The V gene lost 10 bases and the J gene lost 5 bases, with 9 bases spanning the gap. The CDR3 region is CATHSQNIQYF. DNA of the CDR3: TGTGCCACTCATAGTCAAAACATTCAGTACTTC.

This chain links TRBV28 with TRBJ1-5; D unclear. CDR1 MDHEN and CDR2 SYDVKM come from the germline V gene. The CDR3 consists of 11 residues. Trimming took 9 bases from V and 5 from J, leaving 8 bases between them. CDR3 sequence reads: CASSRDQPQHF. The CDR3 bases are TGTGCCAGTTCTAGGGATCAGCCCCAGCATTTT.

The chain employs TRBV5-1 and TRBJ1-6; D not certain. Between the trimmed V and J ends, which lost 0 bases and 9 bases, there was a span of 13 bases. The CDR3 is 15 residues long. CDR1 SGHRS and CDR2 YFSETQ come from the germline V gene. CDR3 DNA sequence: TGCGCCAGCAGCTTGGCCCCGGTCCCTGTTTCACCCCTCCACTTT. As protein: CASSLAPVPVSPLHF.

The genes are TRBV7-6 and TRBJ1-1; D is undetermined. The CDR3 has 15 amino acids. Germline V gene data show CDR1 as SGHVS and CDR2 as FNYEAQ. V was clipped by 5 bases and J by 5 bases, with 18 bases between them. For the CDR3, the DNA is TGTGCCAGCAGCCCAGAGGCCGCTTCGGGGACTGAAGCTTTCTTT. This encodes CASSPEAASGTEAFF.

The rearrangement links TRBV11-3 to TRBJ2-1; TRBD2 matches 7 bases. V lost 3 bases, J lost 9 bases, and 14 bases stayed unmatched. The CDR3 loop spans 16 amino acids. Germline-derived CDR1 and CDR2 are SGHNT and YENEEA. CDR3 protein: CASSLYRNWEGGEQFF. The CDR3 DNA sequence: TGTGCCAGCAGCTTGTATCGGAACTGGGAGGGAGGTGAGCAGTTCTTC.

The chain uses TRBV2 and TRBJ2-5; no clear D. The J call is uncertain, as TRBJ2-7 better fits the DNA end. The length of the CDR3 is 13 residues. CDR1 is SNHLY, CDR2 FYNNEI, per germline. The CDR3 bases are TGTGCCAGCAGGGCCTTCCCTAGGGACGAGCAGTACTTC. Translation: CASRAFPRDEQYF.